Each of the 29 T cell receptor beta chains below was sequenced from the same sample in a study of sequential checkpoint blockade in melanoma. Sequencing was performed with immunoSEQ multiplex PCR; in TCRdb, only in-frame clones are kept and a portion is missing. This table holds around 20,000 clones, over 70% found once. Treatment of the sample: randomized to nivolumab then ipilimumab (arm A) or the reverse (arm B). This material consisted of CD8+ T cells sorted from blood (inferred from file names), taken from a patient given nivolumab and ipilimumab in sequence. All receptors derive from a human donor with melanoma.

This clone is a singleton in its sample. This chain connects TRBV5-1 to TRBJ1-2; D gene ambiguous. V gave up 5 bases and J gave up 2 bases, with 10 bases separating them. The CDR3 sequence is 13 residues long. Per germline, CDR1 SGHRS and CDR2 YFSETQ. CDR3 nucleotide sequence: TGCGCCAGCAGGGCCCCCCAGAACTATGGCTACACCTTC. Translating gives CASRAPQNYGYTF.

The genes are TRBV28 and TRBJ1-5, with D perhaps TRBD1 (6 bases). Trimming shortened V by 5 bases and J by 3 bases, and 14 bases separated the two germline ends. CDR3 length equals 15 residues. In germline, CDR1 is MDHEN, CDR2 SYDVKM. Here the CDR3 reads CASSPGVGANQPQHF. CDR3 DNA sequence: TGTGCCAGCAGTCCTGGGGTGGGGGCCAATCAGCCCCAGCATTTT. Based on the CDR3 plus reference TRBV28 and TRBJ1-5, the full variable domain is DVKVTQSSRYLVKRTGEKVFLECVQDMDHENMFWYRQDPGLGLRLIYFSYDVKMKEKGDIPEGYSVSREKKERFSLILESASTNQTSMYLCASSPGVGANQPQHFGDGTRLSIL.

The rearrangement uses TRBV5-1 and TRBJ1-5, with D possibly being TRBD1 (5 bases). The CDR3 is 15 amino acids. From germline, CDR1 is SGHRS and CDR2 YFSETQ. V was pared by 4 bases and J by 4 bases, with 15 bases between. The DNA of the CDR3 is TGCGCCAGCAGCCCAGGGCCATCAGGGAATCAGCCCCAGCATTTT. Translating it yields CASSPGPSGNQPQHF. The variable domain in full, with the rest retrieved from reference TRBV5-1 and TRBJ1-5, is KAGVTQTPRYLIKTRGQQVTLSCSPISGHRSVSWYQQTPGQGLQFLFEYFSETQRNKGNFPGRFSGRQFSNSRSEMNVSTLELGDSALYLCASSPGPSGNQPQHFGDGTRLSIL.

The chain links TRBV15 to TRBJ2-1; no definite D call. Trimming cost V 1 base and J 3 bases, with 4 bases left between them. There are 13 residues in the CDR3. Germline loops: CDR1 LNHNV, CDR2 YYDKDF (reference sequence). The CDR3 loop is CATSRGGYNEQFF. Here the CDR3 DNA reads TGTGCCACCAGCAGAGGAGGCTACAATGAGCAGTTCTTC.

V usage is TRBV11-3 and J usage is TRBJ2-7; 10 bases line up with TRBD1. V shed 5 bases, J shed 4 bases, and the junction held 2 bases outside the gene matches. Germline CDR1 SGHNT, CDR2 YENEEA. CDR3 length: 13 residues. The DNA for the CDR3 is TGTGCCAGCAGCCCGGACAGGGGGTACGAGCAGTACTTC. Translation: CASSPDRGYEQYF.

The chain recombines TRBV29-1 with TRBJ2-7; tentatively, D is TRBD1 (7 bases). The CDR3 consists of 16 residues. The germline gives CDR1 SQVTM, CDR2 ANQGSEA. V lost 1 base and J lost 5, with 21 bases in between. The CDR3 spells CSVEGGRGDRADEQYF. In nucleotides, the CDR3 is TGCAGCGTTGAAGGAGGGCGGGGCGACAGGGCGGACGAGCAGTACTTC.

The sample holds a few counts of this clone. The chain is built from TRBV11-2 and TRBJ2-7; the match to TRBD1 covers 7 bases. This CDR3 is 16 amino acids long. Germline CDR1 reads SGHAT; CDR2 reads FQNNGV. V trimming: 5 bases; J trimming: 2 bases; junction bases outside the gene matches: 12. The CDR3 bases are TGTGCCAGCAGCCCCAACAGGGGCGGAAGCCCCTACGAGCAGTACTTC. It is translated as CASSPNRGGSPYEQYF.

Only a few counts were recorded for this clone. The chain employs TRBV11-2 and TRBJ2-7; unclear D gene. The V and J ends lost 10 bases and 0 bases respectively, with 13 bases between them. This CDR3 contains 13 residues. Germline V gene lookup returns CDR1 SGHAT and CDR2 FQNNGV. CDR3 in DNA: TGTGCCACCGCCTATCCTGCCTCCTACGAGCAGTACTTC. Translated, it gives CATAYPASYEQYF. The full variable domain, with the rest looked up from reference TRBV11-2 and TRBJ2-7, is EAGVAQSPRYKIIEKRQSVAFWCNPISGHATLYWYQQILGQGPKLLIQFQNNGVVDDSQLPKDRFSAERLKGVDSTLKIQPAKLEDSAVYLCATAYPASYEQYFGPGTRLTVT.

This sequence joins TRBV5-6 and TRBJ2-7; 7 bases align to TRBD1. V shed 1 base, J shed 3 bases, and the junction held 1 base outside the gene matches. The CDR3 runs 13 residues. The germline V gene has CDR1 SGHDT and CDR2 YYEEEE. The CDR3 region has the DNA TGTGCCAGCAGCTTGCCAGGGGGCTACGAGCAGTACTTC. Its protein is CASSLPGGYEQYF.

The rearrangement joins TRBV28 to TRBJ1-2; possibly TRBD1 for D (6 bases). Between the trimmed V and J ends, which lost 4 bases and 3 bases, there was a span of 18 bases. The CDR3 covers 16 residues. Germline CDR1 and CDR2: MDHEN and SYDVKM. The CDR3 DNA is TGTGCCAGCAGTTCGCTTTCGGGGGGCATCGACTATGGCTACACCTTC. Translated: CASSSLSGGIDYGYTF.

The V gene is TRBV7-9, the J gene TRBJ1-1; TRBD1 might be the D (5 bases). Per the germline V gene, CDR1 is SEHNR and CDR2 is FQNEAQ (reference sequence). The CDR3 contains 14 residues. Trimming shortened V by 1 base and J by 6 bases, and 12 bases separated the two germline ends. In DNA form, the CDR3 reads TGTGCCAGCAGCTTAGTGCCCGACAGACCTGAAGCTTTCTTT. It specifies CASSLVPDRPEAFF.

The genes are TRBV27 and TRBJ2-7; TRBD2 matches 8 bases. Germline values: CDR1 MNHEY, CDR2 SMNVEV (reference sequence). V lost 5 bases to trimming and J lost 2 bases; unmatched junction nucleotides: 5. The CDR3 is 14 residues long. The CDR3: CASSPGTRAYEQYF. Here the CDR3 DNA reads TGTGCCAGCAGTCCCGGGACTAGAGCCTACGAGCAGTACTTC.

The V gene is TRBV27, the J gene TRBJ1-1, with D possibly TRBD1 on 5 matching bases. Germline assignment: CDR1 MNHEY and CDR2 SMNVEV (reference sequence). With 8 bases removed from V and 1 base from J, the gap between germline ends came to 14 bases. The CDR3 sequence is 14 residues long. In DNA form, the CDR3 reads TGTGCCAGCTGCCCAGGGTTAGGGAACACTGAAGCTTTCTTT. As protein: CASCPGLGNTEAFF.

This sequence joins TRBV25-1 and TRBJ2-1; D not resolved. Germline CDR1 reads MGHDK; CDR2 reads SYGVNS. CDR3 size: 12 residues. The V and J ends lost 3 bases and 5 bases respectively, with 5 bases between them. This chain's CDR3 is CASSELNNEQFF. The CDR3 coding sequence is TGTGCCAGCAGTGAGTTAAACAATGAGCAGTTCTTC. The whole variable domain, filled in from reference TRBV25-1 and TRBJ2-1, reads EADIYQTPRYLVIGTGKKITLECSQTMGHDKMYWYQQDPGMELHLIHYSYGVNSTEKGDLSSESTVSRIRTEHFPLTLESARPSHTSQYLCASSELNNEQFFGPGTRLTVL.

The chain carries TRBV29-1 and TRBJ2-7; 10 bases match TRBD2. This CDR3 contains 11 residues. Germline CDR1 reads SQVTM; CDR2 reads ANQGSEA. CDR3 amino acids: CSGTSDYEQYF. The CDR3 nucleotides are TGCTCCGGGACTAGCGACTACGAGCAGTACTTC.

J is TRBJ1-1 and V is TRBV14; 9 nucleotides align to TRBD1. V lost 0 bases to trimming and J lost 3 bases; unmatched junction nucleotides: 11. CDR3 size: 18 residues. Germline loops: CDR1 SGHDN, CDR2 FVKESK. The CDR3 region is CASSQENRGLVSDTEAFF. The CDR3 coding sequence is TGTGCCAGCAGCCAAGAGAACAGGGGGCTCGTAAGCGACACTGAAGCTTTCTTT.

The CDR3 region has the DNA TGTGCCAGCAGCCAATCCCTCCGGGGTTCACCCCTCCACTTT. The encoded protein is CASSQSLRGSPLHF. The V gene is TRBV7-9, the J gene TRBJ1-6; no clear D gene. Germline CDR1 and CDR2: SEHNR and FQNEAQ (reference sequence). The ends were cut back, 5 bases at V and 9 bases at J, with 14 bases in the middle. This CDR3 has 14 residues.

The table lists this clone with a count of one. CDR3 in amino acids: CASSEVWEVQPQHF. As DNA, the CDR3 is TGTGCCAGCAGTGAAGTGTGGGAGGTCCAGCCCCAGCATTTT. The chain joins TRBV6-1 to TRBJ1-5; D is unresolved. Trimming took off 1 base at V and 7 bases at J, with 11 bases between the two ends. Per germline, CDR1 MNHNS and CDR2 SASEGT. The CDR3 has 14 residues.

The chain couples TRBV19 to TRBJ2-7; 7 nucleotides agree with TRBD2. Germline values: CDR1 LNHDA, CDR2 SQIVND (reference sequence). With V trimmed by 3 bases and J by 6 bases, 5 bases remained unmatched. The CDR3 length is 13 residues. CDR3 DNA sequence: TGTGCCAGTAGTATTCCGGCGGGAGCCGAGCAGTACTTC. Protein sequence: CASSIPAGAEQYF.

This chain links TRBV4-2 with TRBJ1-4; D not resolved. Trimming left V 0 bases short and J 8 bases short, with 10 bases between. The CDR3 has 14 amino acids. CDR1 and CDR2 from the germline V gene are LGHNA and YNFKEQ. CDR3 coding DNA: TGTGCCAGCAGCCAAGATTTCCAAGCAGAAAAACTGTTTTTT. Translated: CASSQDFQAEKLFF.

Here the CDR3 reads CASSYAGTRSRGYTF. The CDR3 DNA sequence: TGTGCCAGCAGCTATGCCGGGACTCGGTCTCGTGGCTACACCTTC. The J gene is TRBJ1-2, the V gene TRBV5-4, with D possibly TRBD1 on 5 matching bases. Trimming took 3 bases from V and 7 from J, leaving 19 bases between them. Germline CDR1 SGHNT, CDR2 YYREEE (reference sequence). The length of the CDR3 is 15 residues. Based on the CDR3 plus reference TRBV5-4 and TRBJ1-2, the full variable domain is ETGVTQSPTHLIKTRGQQVTLRCSSQSGHNTVSWYQQALGQGPQFIFQYYREEENGRGNFPPRFSGLQFPNYSSELNVNALELDDSALYLCASSYAGTRSRGYTFGSGTRLTVV.

This chain links TRBV6-1 with TRBJ2-7, with TRBD1 matching over 7 bases. CDR1 is MNHNS and CDR2 is SASEGT in the germline V gene. V dropped 2 bases and J dropped 2; count of bases not matched to a gene: 3. The CDR3 spans 14 residues. CDR3: CASSELDRAYEQYF. DNA for the CDR3: TGTGCCAGCAGTGAACTTGACAGGGCCTACGAGCAGTACTTC.

The chain carries TRBV27 and TRBJ2-7; D might be TRBD1 (6 bases). The CDR3 totals 13 residues. V shed 5 bases and J shed 1 base, with 9 bases lying between them. Germline assignment: CDR1 MNHEY and CDR2 SMNVEV (reference sequence). CDR3 DNA: TGTGCCAGCAGTGGGACACAATCCTACGAGCAGTACTTC. As protein: CASSGTQSYEQYF.

The chain is built from TRBV13 and TRBJ1-1, with 7 bases that match TRBD1. J was trimmed by 3 bases and V by 5 bases; bases with no gene match: 6. The germline gives CDR1 PRHDT, CDR2 FYEKMQ (reference sequence). This CDR3 region has 14 residues. This chain's CDR3 is CASSVGQTHTEAFF. DNA of the CDR3: TGTGCCAGCAGCGTGGGACAGACCCACACTGAAGCTTTCTTT.

The chain links TRBV7-9 to TRBJ1-1; D is ambiguous. Between the trimmed V and J ends, which lost 2 bases and 3 bases, there was a span of 13 bases. Germline V CDR1 and CDR2: SEHNR, FQNEAQ (reference sequence). CDR3 length: 15 residues. Here the CDR3 reads CASSLHPVVDTEAFF. The CDR3 bases are TGTGCCAGCAGCTTACACCCGGTAGTGGACACTGAAGCTTTCTTT.

This chain uses TRBV7-9 with TRBJ2-7; 8 positions match TRBD1. This CDR3 has 16 residues. Germline CDR1 SEHNR, CDR2 FQNEAQ (reference sequence). J was trimmed by 5 bases and V by 4 bases; bases with no gene match: 13. The DNA of the CDR3 is TGTGCCAGCAGCTCCAGGGAGGACAGGGCGATCCACGAGCAGTACTTC. Its translation: CASSSREDRAIHEQYF.

V gene TRBV13 combines with J gene TRBJ2-7, with D perhaps matching TRBD1 (7 bases). V gave up 5 bases and J gave up 6 bases, with 11 bases separating them. Per the germline V gene, CDR1 is PRHDT and CDR2 is FYEKMQ (reference sequence). The CDR3 runs to 12 residues. The CDR3: CASSHRGGEQYF. CDR3 nucleotides: TGTGCCAGCAGCCACAGGGGAGGCGAGCAGTACTTC.

In the case of this clone: Other DNA sequences in this specimen translate into the identical CDR3. The rearrangement joins TRBV6-1 to TRBJ2-7, with 7 bases lining up with TRBD1. Trimming removed 2 bases from V and 2 bases from J; junction bases left unmatched: 6. Germline lookup yields CDR1 MNHNS and CDR2 SASEGT. The CDR3 extends over 15 amino acids. CDR3 in amino acids: CASSELGDRPYEQYF. As DNA, the CDR3 is TGTGCCAGCAGTGAACTTGGGGACAGACCCTACGAGCAGTACTTC.

The chain joins TRBV19 to TRBJ1-4, with unresolved D. This CDR3 contains 16 residues. Germline V gives CDR1 LNHDA, CDR2 SQIVND (reference sequence). V lost 6 bases and J lost 3, with 17 bases in between. CDR3 sequence reads: CASREAGRAANEKLFF. In nucleotides, the CDR3 is TGTGCCAGTAGGGAGGCCGGGAGGGCGGCTAATGAAAAACTGTTTTTT. The whole variable domain, remainder taken from reference TRBV19 and TRBJ1-4, is DGGITQSPKYLFRKEGQNVTLSCEQNLNHDAMYWYRQDPGQGLRLIYYSQIVNDFQKGDIAEGYSVSREKKESFPLTVTSAQKNPTAFYLCASREAGRAANEKLFFGSGTQLSVL.